This T cell receptor (beta chain) is from a study of cytomegalovirus exposure and HLA in healthy donors. Study results and limitations: The CMV antigen specificity of a few CMV-associated chains was confirmed through in vitro analysis. Cytomegalovirus-associated status was assigned to 164 TCR beta chains.

Turning to this clone: Its antigen is unknown.

Profiled with immunoSEQ multiplex PCR; TCRdb holds only in-frame clones, not every one. The table records 85,000 to 130,000 clones, 88% of them present only once. This CDR3 contains 15 residues. The V and J ends lost 3 bases and 3 bases, in that order; junction bases with no gene match: 4. The germline gives CDR1 KGHSH, CDR2 LQKENI. V and J are TRBV18 and TRBJ2-7; 11 nucleotides line up with TRBD1. Sample: PBMCs. This receptor was identified in a woman between 18 and 29 years old in good health and CMV-seropositive. The CDR3 region is CASSPGQGAYYEQYF. The DNA for the CDR3 is TGTGCCAGCTCACCCGGACAGGGGGCGTACTACGAGCAGTACTTC.